The text below deals with one T cell receptor (beta chain). Original processing notes: Estimation of nucleated cell counts relied on the amplification of reference gene primers. Libraries were prepared by immunoSEQ multiplex PCR; TCRdb keeps only in-frame clonotypes and omits some of them. Clone size and the V and J calls come from that table; the DNA yielded D and trimming. The table includes about 190,000 clones, about nine tenths detected once. Trimming removed 3 bases from V and 2 bases from J, with 13 bases in between. Per germline, CDR1 SGHRS and CDR2 YFSETQ. This CDR3 has 15 residues. This sample stems from a study of blood T cell repertoires in COVID-19. Study overall: COVID-19 samples collected from the United States, Italy and Spain covered acute and convalescent phases. PBMCs, B-cell-depleted T cells, or T cells provided the cDNA or gDNA that made up the material.

The receptor comes from a middle-aged man with acute or convalescent COVID-19. Sequencing was done on a sample of peripheral blood. The rearrangement uses TRBV5-1 and TRBJ2-3; D gene uncertain. In DNA form, the CDR3 reads TGCGCCAGCAGCTATATCAACGCGAACACAGATACGCAGTATTTT. Protein: CASSYINANTDTQYF.